The 27 T cell receptor beta chains reported below all come from one sample, sequenced in a study of T cell changes during pregnancy in multiple sclerosis. Sequenced by immunoSEQ multiplex PCR; TCRdb stores in-frame clones only, minus some. The profile shows 50,000 to 70,000 clones, more than 85% of them singletons. Here the sequenced sample was peripheral blood, taken in the first trimester of pregnancy. These receptors originate from a female donor with multiple sclerosis, enrolled in a pregnancy study.

V usage is TRBV27 and J usage is TRBJ1-3; D might be TRBD1 (6 bases). This CDR3 region has 14 residues. Per the germline V gene, CDR1 is MNHEY and CDR2 is SMNVEV (reference sequence). With 3 bases removed from V and 2 bases from J, the gap between germline ends came to 8 bases. The CDR3 sequence is CASSFGGPGNTIYF. The CDR3 nucleotides read TGTGCCAGCAGTTTCGGGGGGCCTGGAAACACCATATATTTT.

This CDR3 reads CASSVAQDRLYGYTF. CDR3 in DNA: TGTGCCAGCAGCGTAGCCCAGGACAGGCTCTATGGCTACACCTTC. V usage is TRBV9 and J usage is TRBJ1-2, with TRBD1 matching over 7 bases. The germline gives CDR1 SGDLS, CDR2 YYNGEE. The ends lost 0 bases at V and 4 bases at J; junction bases unmatched: 6. This CDR3 is built from 15 residues.

The CDR3 region is CASSSRSRNTEAFF. The CDR3 DNA sequence: TGTGCCAGCAGCTCCCGGAGTAGGAACACTGAAGCTTTCTTT. This chain joins TRBV7-3 and TRBJ1-1; no reliable D call. The CDR3 is 14 amino acids. From germline, CDR1 is SGHTA and CDR2 FQGTGA. Trimming removed 4 bases from V and 1 base from J, with 10 bases in between.

J is TRBJ1-3 and V is TRBV4-2; D might be TRBD1 (6 bases). The CDR3 contains 16 residues. Germline V lookup: CDR1 LGHNA, CDR2 YNFKEQ. Trimming stripped 0 bases from V and 7 bases from J, with 16 bases between. The DNA for the CDR3 is TGTGCCAGCAGCCAAGAGGCCTCCAGGGGAAAGAACACCATATATTTT. It codes for CASSQEASRGKNTIYF.

The J gene is TRBJ1-1, the V gene TRBV25-1; D is unresolved. This CDR3 has 13 residues. Germline V CDR1 and CDR2: MGHDK, SYGVNS. The V end lost 5 bases, the J end lost 1 base, and 8 bases lay between the germline ends. This CDR3 is CASSPYRNTEAFF. The DNA of the CDR3 is TGTGCCAGCAGTCCTTACAGGAACACTGAAGCTTTCTTT.

The chain joins TRBV5-8 to TRBJ2-5; D uncertain. Germline CDR1 is SGHTS and CDR2 is YDEGEE. The V gene lost 2 bases and the J gene lost 5 bases, with 13 bases spanning the gap. This CDR3 comprises 14 residues. The CDR3 reads CASSFPPRRETQYF. The CDR3 DNA sequence: TGTGCCAGCAGCTTTCCGCCGCGGCGCGAGACCCAGTACTTC. The whole variable domain, filled in from reference TRBV5-8 and TRBJ2-5, reads EAGVTQSPTHLIKTRGQQATLRCSPISGHTSVYWYQQALGLGLQFLLWYDEGEERNRGNFPPRFSGRQFPNYSSELNVNALELEDSALYLCASSFPPRRETQYFGPGTRLLVL.

The chain couples TRBV6-6 to TRBJ2-7; 8 bases line up with TRBD2. This CDR3 has 15 residues. The J segment lost 3 bases and the V segment lost 6 bases, leaving 10 bases of the junction unmatched. Per germline, CDR1 MNHNY and CDR2 SVGAGI (reference sequence). Here the CDR3 DNA reads TGTGCCAGCAGGGGTCCGAGCGGGGGAGGCTACGAGCAGTACTTC. It translates to CASRGPSGGGYEQYF.

This clone showed up just once. The chain links TRBV20-1 to TRBJ1-1; D not resolved. Germline assignment: CDR1 DFQATT and CDR2 SNEGSKA (reference sequence). V lost 6 bases, J lost 5 bases, and 10 bases lay in between. This CDR3 comprises 11 residues. This chain's CDR3 is CSAAGSTEAFF. In nucleotides, the CDR3 is TGCAGTGCCGCGGGTAGTACTGAAGCTTTCTTT.

The chain recombines TRBV19 with TRBJ2-7, with 12 bases identical to TRBD2. Trimming at V came to 6 bases and at J to 6 bases, leaving 9 bases not matched to a gene. The CDR3 extends over 15 amino acids. Germline CDR1 LNHDA, CDR2 SQIVND (reference sequence). Here the CDR3 reads CASREGTSGSGEQYF. The DNA for the CDR3 is TGTGCCAGTAGGGAGGGGACTAGCGGGTCAGGCGAGCAGTACTTC. Complete variable domain (other parts from reference TRBV19 and TRBJ2-7): DGGITQSPKYLFRKEGQNVTLSCEQNLNHDAMYWYRQDPGQGLRLIYYSQIVNDFQKGDIAEGYSVSREKKESFPLTVTSAQKNPTAFYLCASREGTSGSGEQYFGPGTRLTVT.

The V call is TRBV7-9, the J call TRBJ1-2; a weak D match, TRBD1 (5 bases). Trimming left V 3 bases short and J 2 bases short, with 7 bases between. The CDR3 contains 13 residues. Per germline, CDR1 SEHNR and CDR2 FQNEAQ (reference sequence). CDR3 amino acids: CASSFYRNYGYTF. DNA of the CDR3: TGTGCCAGCAGCTTTTACAGGAACTATGGCTACACCTTC.

The J gene is TRBJ2-1, the V gene TRBV25-1, with 12 positions matching TRBD2. J lost 6 bases, V lost 4 bases, and 4 bases had no gene match. The CDR3 extends over 15 amino acids. Per the germline V gene, CDR1 is MGHDK and CDR2 is SYGVNS. The CDR3: CASSGLAGVVNEQFF. CDR3 coding DNA: TGTGCCAGCAGTGGACTAGCGGGGGTCGTCAATGAGCAGTTCTTC.

The rearrangement links TRBV29-1 to TRBJ1-5; D is undetermined. Per germline, CDR1 SQVTM and CDR2 ANQGSEA. This CDR3 comprises 14 residues. The V end was cut by 5 bases, the J end by 1 base, with 12 bases between. Here the CDR3 reads CSVKVGGSNQPQHF. CDR3 sequence (DNA): TGCAGCGTTAAGGTGGGAGGAAGCAATCAGCCCCAGCATTTT.

The V call is TRBV19, the J call TRBJ2-1; 8 bases fit TRBD2. The CDR3 length is 15 residues. Germline values: CDR1 LNHDA, CDR2 SQIVND (reference sequence). J gave up 3 bases and V 1 base, and 2 bases lay outside the gene matches. The CDR3 nucleotides read TGTGCCAGTAGTATAGTCGGGACTAGCTACAATGAGCAGTTCTTC. Translated: CASSIVGTSYNEQFF. Looking up the rest from reference TRBV19 and TRBJ2-1 gives the full variable domain: DGGITQSPKYLFRKEGQNVTLSCEQNLNHDAMYWYRQDPGQGLRLIYYSQIVNDFQKGDIAEGYSVSREKKESFPLTVTSAQKNPTAFYLCASSIVGTSYNEQFFGPGTRLTVL.

This sequence joins TRBV19 and TRBJ1-2; weak D call: TRBD1 (6 bases). CDR1 and CDR2 from the germline V gene are LNHDA and SQIVND (reference sequence). V lost 5 bases and J 0 bases, leaving 10 bases between the germline ends. The CDR3 is made up of 14 amino acids. The CDR3 spells CASSPGTTNYGYTF. In DNA form, the CDR3 reads TGTGCCAGTAGTCCCGGGACAACTAACTATGGCTACACCTTC.

The chain uses TRBV28 and TRBJ1-1, with a weak D call TRBD1 (5 bases). Germline assignment: CDR1 MDHEN and CDR2 SYDVKM. V dropped 8 bases and J dropped 5 bases, with 27 bases sitting between them. The CDR3 spans 17 residues. The CDR3: CASGRPHPGGAVTEAFF. For the CDR3, the DNA is TGTGCCAGCGGACGACCCCACCCGGGTGGGGCAGTGACTGAAGCTTTCTTT. The full variable domain, in which reference TRBV28 and TRBJ1-1 provide the parts outside the CDR3, is DVKVTQSSRYLVKRTGEKVFLECVQDMDHENMFWYRQDPGLGLRLIYFSYDVKMKEKGDIPEGYSVSREKKERFSLILESASTNQTSMYLCASGRPHPGGAVTEAFFGQGTRLTVV.

The chain has TRBV2 and TRBJ2-2; possibly TRBD2 for D (5 bases). Germline lookup yields CDR1 SNHLY and CDR2 FYNNEI. The CDR3 loop spans 14 amino acids. The V end lost 6 bases, the J end lost 1 base, and 9 bases lay between the germline ends. CDR3 sequence (DNA): TGTGCCAGCAGGGTTAGCGAGAACACCGGGGAGCTGTTTTTT. It yields the protein CASRVSENTGELFF.

About this clone: Other DNA sequences in the sample encode the same CDR3. The V gene is TRBV7-6, the J gene TRBJ2-2; no clear D. The V and J ends lost 1 base and 2 bases respectively, with 11 bases between them. Germline V gives CDR1 SGHVS, CDR2 FNYEAQ. The CDR3 consists of 16 residues. In DNA form, the CDR3 reads TGTGCCAGCAGCTTAGAGGTGGCGGCAAACACCGGGGAGCTGTTTTTT. It translates to CASSLEVAANTGELFF.

This clone appeared many times. It is unclear where the CDR3 begins or ends on the DNA, so no DNA is shown, and the CDR3 is as TCRdb lists it. The chain joins TRBV4-3 to TRBJ2-2; TRBD2 is taken as the D call from the table, unchecked against the DNA. The germline gives CDR1 LGHNA, CDR2 YSLEER. 15 amino acids form the CDR3, both terminal residues included. CDR3 protein: CASSQDGFGAGELFF.

The gene calls are TRBV5-8 and TRBJ1-1; D remains ambiguous. V lost 5 bases and J lost 5, with 22 bases in between. The CDR3 loop spans 16 amino acids. Germline V gene sequence: CDR1 SGHTS, CDR2 YDEGEE. For the CDR3, the DNA is TGTGCCAGCAGTCCCGCGGTGCTCTCCACCGGAACTGAAGCTTTCTTT. As protein: CASSPAVLSTGTEAFF.

The V call is TRBV7-2, the J call TRBJ1-2; tentative D call: TRBD1 (5 bases). The V gene lost 5 bases and the J gene lost 2 bases, with 18 bases spanning the gap. The V gene's germline CDR1 is SGHTA and CDR2 FQGNSA. The CDR3 is made up of 16 amino acids. CDR3: CASSPIQTALNYGYTF. The CDR3 nucleotides are TGTGCCAGCAGCCCTATTCAGACAGCCCTGAACTATGGCTACACCTTC.

The rearrangement joins TRBV9 to TRBJ1-2, with 9 bases aligning to TRBD1. Germline CDR1 reads SGDLS; CDR2 reads YYNGEE. There are 15 residues in the CDR3. The ends lost 3 bases at V and 5 bases at J; junction bases unmatched: 8. The CDR3 here is CASSAPGQGLYGYTF. CDR3 DNA sequence: TGTGCCAGCAGCGCGCCGGGACAGGGACTTTATGGCTACACCTTC.

This chain joins TRBV6-4 and TRBJ2-3; tentative D call: TRBD1 (7 bases). The CDR3 is 15 amino acids. Trimming shortened V by 8 bases and J by 1 base, and 16 bases separated the two germline ends. Germline values: CDR1 MRHNA, CDR2 SNTAGT. The CDR3 nucleotides read TGTGCCAGCTCCGAATCCAGGGGGGGCACAGATACGCAGTATTTT. Its translation: CASSESRGGTDTQYF.

This chain uses TRBV4-1 with TRBJ1-1; no definite D call. Germline loops: CDR1 MGHRA, CDR2 YSYEKL. V was trimmed by 1 base and J by 2 bases, leaving 11 bases between them. This CDR3 is built from 15 residues. DNA for the CDR3: TGCGCCAGCAGCCAAGGATACTCTTTTAACACTGAAGCTTTCTTT. This encodes CASSQGYSFNTEAFF.

The rearrangement uses TRBV7-6 and TRBJ2-1; D ambiguous. The CDR3 spans 17 residues. V shed 0 bases and J shed 0 bases, with 12 bases lying between them. The germline CDR1 and CDR2 sequences are SGHVS and FNYEAQ. The chain's CDR3 is CASSLARLRDSYNEQFF. The CDR3 DNA sequence: TGTGCCAGCAGCTTAGCAAGACTTCGCGACTCCTACAATGAGCAGTTCTTC.

V is TRBV4-1 and J is TRBJ1-2; D is unresolved. Germline lookup yields CDR1 MGHRA and CDR2 YSYEKL. The CDR3 runs to 14 residues. The germline V and J ends were trimmed by 1 base and 11 bases, with 17 bases remaining between them. CDR3 sequence: CASSQGFLSHGYTF. As DNA, the CDR3 is TGCGCCAGCAGCCAAGGGTTCCTATCACACGGGTACACCTTC.

The V call is TRBV7-2, the J call TRBJ2-2; the match to TRBD1 covers 9 bases. Losses at the gene ends were 0 bases for V and 3 bases for J; bases not matched to a gene: 5. The CDR3 spans 17 residues. Germline CDR1 SGHTA, CDR2 FQGNSA. This CDR3 reads CASSLALGQGYTGELFF. CDR3 DNA: TGTGCCAGCAGCTTAGCGCTAGGACAGGGGTACACCGGGGAGCTGTTTTTT.

V usage is TRBV11-3 and J usage is TRBJ2-5; 8 bases map to TRBD1. The germline V gene encodes CDR1 SGHNT and CDR2 YENEEA. The CDR3 sequence is 14 residues long. V shed 4 bases and J 3 bases; nucleotides not matched to a gene: 4. CDR3 sequence reads: CASSSRTGKETQYF. CDR3 sequence (DNA): TGTGCCAGCAGCTCCCGGACAGGGAAAGAGACCCAGTACTTC.